The following is a TCR beta chain sequence with its context. This clonotype has a handful of counts. What this receptor recognizes is not known. The conserved closing phenylalanine or tryptophan is absent in this CDR3, likely reflecting a read error. What the treatment or condition label conveys for this sample: in vitro stimulation with specific CMV peptide epitopes to enrich CMV-specific T cells. The listed sequencing device is Illumina HiSeq 1500. The public sequencing data were trimmed at Q25 with fastp and processed into clonotypes with MiXCR by TCRdb, which kept only in-frame beta chains. Every distinct CDR3 protein forms one entry, paired with its most common genes and DNA. The sample table shows about 920,000 distinct CDR3 sequences, and around 30% are seen once. Roughly an eighth of the sample comes from the top ten. V and J are trimmed by 4 bases and 6 bases, and the gene matches miss 11 bases of the junction. CDR1 is given as MNHNY and CDR2 as SVGAGI, both from the germline V gene (reference sequence). The CDR3 is 17 residues long, counting both termini. The kept DNA is CDR3 alone, 51 bases in frame from the first base.

The data derive from a study of T cell repertoires in cytomegalovirus infection (dated by TCRdb to between 2018 and 2021). Notes on the research overall: The peptide stimulations were aimed at well-studied HLA-B-restricted epitopes as well as recently identified HLA-C-restricted CMV epitopes, whose presentation resists viral immunomodulation. Because public TCR beta signatures pointed to carriage of CMV infection together with the matching HLA type, the HLA type of each donor mattered for the analysis.

Study-wide conclusions, independent of this receptor: In both this cohort and an independent roughly 350-donor cohort, the cumulative frequency of public TCR beta family members distinguished carriers of CMV infection plus the relevant HLA type. The ex vivo response was dominated by HLA-C-restricted CMV-specific TCR beta clonotypes, which also provided the single most frequent clonotype in two of eight donors.

Recombination linked TRBV6-6 to TRBJ2-3; the junction holds 12 bases that match TRBD2. Material: cultured CD8+ T cells from PBMCs, obtained from culture after CMV antigen stimulation. The sequence derives from a human donor in good health (CMV status not recorded). Some clones in this sample may be carry-over from other donors' samples. For the CDR3, the sequence is CASSSRLAGAQRDTQYS. In nucleotide form, the sequence is TGTGCCAGCAGTTCACGACTAGCGGGGGCCCAGCGGGATACGCAGTATTCT.